This T cell receptor (beta chain) was recovered during a study of early T cells in non-severe SARS-CoV-2 infection. TCRdb called the 5' RACE reads again in MiXCR, with one record for every CDR3 protein. The sample has fewer than 75,000 distinct CDR3 sequences, 20% to 25% seen once. This CDR3 comprises 15 residues. Per the germline V gene, CDR1 is SGHTA and CDR2 is FQGTGA. The ends lost 6 bases at V and 2 bases at J; junction bases unmatched: 5. Sample: whole blood, taken at baseline. This receptor was obtained from an adult who was a healthcare worker with PCR-confirmed SARS-CoV-2 infection or an uninfected control (not recorded which). The rearrangement links TRBV7-3 to TRBJ2-3; 10 bases are shared with TRBD2. CDR3 loop: CASSLLAGYTDTQYF. In nucleotides, the CDR3 is TGTGCCAGCAGTCTACTAGCGGGGTACACAGATACGCAGTATTTT.